Given below is one T cell receptor (beta chain) in context. The antigen is not known. The sample belongs to a study of shared clonotypes between healthy human individuals. An even split of each subset's genomic DNA across several immunoSEQ plates was performed. Per the original methods: Filtering differed, since immunoSEQ gave only junction sequences and no quality scores. Profiling relied on immunoSEQ multiplex PCR, and the TCRdb table lists in-frame clones only, not all of them. The D gene and trimming were derived from the DNA, and the V and J assignments and clone size from that table. The table includes over a million clones, 75% to 80% detected once. Study-level results: The study sampled only blood, and tissue repertoires likely differ.

CDR1 is SEHNR and CDR2 is FQNEAQ in the germline V gene (reference sequence). The CDR3 sequence is 14 residues long. V shed 1 base and J shed 6 bases, with 9 bases lying between them. Sequencing was performed on memory CD4+ T cells from PBMCs. Subset in this sample: CD45RA-negative fraction. This TCR derives from a man aged 18 to 35 in good health. Some clones in this sample may be carry-over from other donors' samples. The gene calls are TRBV7-9 and TRBJ1-4; D is unresolved. The CDR3 DNA reads TGTGCCAGCAGCTTAGGTGGTGTCGATGAAAAACTGTTTTTT. This gives the protein CASSLGGVDEKLFF.